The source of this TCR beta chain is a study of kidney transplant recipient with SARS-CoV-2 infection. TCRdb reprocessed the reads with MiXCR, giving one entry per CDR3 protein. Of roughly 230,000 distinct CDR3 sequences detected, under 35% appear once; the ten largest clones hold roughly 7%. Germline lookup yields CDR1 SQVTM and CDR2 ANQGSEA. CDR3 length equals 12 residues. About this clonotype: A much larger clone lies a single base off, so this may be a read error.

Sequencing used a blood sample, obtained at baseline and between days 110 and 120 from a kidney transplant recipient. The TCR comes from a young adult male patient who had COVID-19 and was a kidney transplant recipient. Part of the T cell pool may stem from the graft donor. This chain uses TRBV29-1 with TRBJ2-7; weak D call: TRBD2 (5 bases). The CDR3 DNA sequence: TGCAGCGTCTTACTAAGCGGCTACGAGCAGCACTTC. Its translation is CSVLLSGYEQHF.